This T cell receptor (beta chain) stems from a study of T cells after yellow fever vaccination. Each CDR3 protein gets one entry after TCRdb re-called the 5' RACE reads with MiXCR. The sample includes roughly 150,000 distinct CDR3 sequences, 7.7% seen only once; the top ten take about 0.73%. General study points: By day 5 rather than day 15, the secondary response had peaked, though it was weaker.

This clonotype was observed many times. What it binds is unknown. Germline V lookup: CDR1 SGHRS, CDR2 YFSETQ. The ends lost 4 bases at V and 6 bases at J; junction bases unmatched: 23. This CDR3 is built from 22 residues. The gene calls are TRBV5-1 and TRBJ2-1; 15 bases are shared with TRBD2. Material: CD4+ T cells sorted from PBMCs, obtained 5 days after the yellow fever booster vaccination. This TCR came from a young man who received the YFV17D yellow fever vaccine. Written as DNA, the CDR3 is TGCGCCAGCAGCAGAGGACTAGCGGGAGGGCCATCAATTATTGGAGGGCTCAATGAGCAGTTCTTC. Translating gives CASSRGLAGGPSIIGGLNEQFF.